A selection of T cell receptor beta chains follows, all from one sample in a study of T cell responses to AZD1222 COVID-19 vaccine. Using immunoSEQ multiplex PCR, the repertoire was profiled, and TCRdb retains in-frame clones only, with some absent. This table has 150,000 or so clones, 91% appearing once. The sample consisted of peripheral blood, taken on day 0 of AZD1222 vaccination. The receptors shown here come from an adult in good health. Each CDR3 is given with its conserved first and last residue. Each record gives: D gene, clone size, J gene, V gene, CDR3 DNA, CDR3 protein. A D gene is named only where the DNA matches it firmly. Clone size is shown for a subset of rows, as once, few, many or a class of expanded clone.

TRBD1	.	TRBJ1-1	TRBV23-1	TGCGCCAGCAGTCAATTTACCCCCCGGACAGGGGGAACTCACACTGAAGCTTTCTTT	CASSQFTPRTGGTHTEAFF
TRBD1	few	TRBJ2-2	TRBV9	TGTGCCAGCAGCGTAGCGGGACAGGGGGCGATCGGGGAGCTGTTTTTT	CASSVAGQGAIGELFF
.	.	TRBJ1-1	TRBV10-2	TGCGCCAGCAAACGCGGTCCCGTCGAAATGAACACTGAAGCTTTCTTT	CASKRGPVEMNTEAFF
.	.	TRBJ1-2	TRBV5-1	TGCGCCAGCAGGAGGGGGTACGACTATGGCTACACCTTC	CASRRGYDYGYTF
TRBD2	.	TRBJ2-1	TRBV5-1	TGCGCCAGCAGCTTGGGACTAGCGGGCCTAAAAGGTAATGAGCAGTTCTTC	CASSLGLAGLKGNEQFF
TRBD1	.	TRBJ1-3	TRBV29-1	TGCAGCGGACAGGGGGTCGGAAACACCATATATTTT	CSGQGVGNTIYF
.	.	TRBJ2-5	TRBV20-1	TGCAGTGCTACTGATCAAGAGACCCAGTACTTC	CSATDQETQYF
.	once	TRBJ2-5	TRBV29-1	TGCAGCGTTCGCCGGCTCGAAGAGACCCAGTACTTC	CSVRRLEETQYF
.	.	TRBJ2-7	TRBV10-3	TGTGCCATCAGTGAGAGGCCAGGGGCCGAGCAGTACTTC	CAISERPGAEQYF
.	once	TRBJ1-2	TRBV7-9	TGTGCCAGCAGCTCGCAGGGAAGAGGGCTGACGCCTAACTATGGCTACACCTTC	CASSSQGRGLTPNYGYTF
.	once	TRBJ2-2	TRBV9	TGTGCCAGCAGCGTAGTTCGGGGGGAGCTGTTTTTT	CASSVVRGELFF
.	once	TRBJ2-2	TRBV6-2/TRBV6-3	TGTGCCAGCAGTTACTCGATGGGTATTGGACGTATTAACACCGGGGAGCTGTTTTTT	CASSYSMGIGRINTGELFF
.	.	TRBJ1-3	TRBV11-3	TGTGCCAGCAGCTTAGATGGAGAGGGCACCATATATTTT	CASSLDGEGTIYF
.	.	TRBJ2-7	TRBV14	TGTGCCAGCAGCCACTCTTCTACGGGGGTTCCCTACGAGCAGTACTTC	CASSHSSTGVPYEQYF
.	.	TRBJ1-1	TRBV6-5	TGTGCCAGCACCGTACCGGTGGGGACTGAAGCTTTCTTT	CASTVPVGTEAFF
TRBD1	.	TRBJ2-5	TRBV11-2	TGTGCCAGCAGCTCCGGGACAGGGGGCGCCGAGACCCAGTACTTC	CASSSGTGGAETQYF
.	.	TRBJ1-1	TRBV7-9	TGTGCCAGCAGCCCGGACCAGGGGAGCACTGAAGCTTTCTTT	CASSPDQGSTEAFF
.	.	TRBJ2-3	TRBV9	TGTGCCAGCAGCACCAGGGGGTTGGGGAGGGATACGCAGTATTTT	CASSTRGLGRDTQYF